The 22 T cell receptor beta chains below were found in one sample sequenced in a study of control samples from healthy donors and cancer patients. TCRdb keeps only in-frame clones here, not all; method: immunoSEQ multiplex PCR. The profile shows fewer than 150,000 clones, 75% to 95% of them singletons. Material for sequencing was blood. The receptors here all came from a man between 18 and 35 years old in good health.

The V call is TRBV5-4, the J call TRBJ2-1; TRBD1 agrees at 8 bases. The germline gives CDR1 SGHNT, CDR2 YYREEE (reference sequence). J was trimmed by 5 bases and V by 3 bases; bases with no gene match: 4. The CDR3 has 14 residues. The CDR3 sequence: CASSSRTGNNEQFF. The CDR3 nucleotides are TGTGCCAGCAGCTCCCGGACAGGGAACAATGAGCAGTTCTTC.

The chain uses TRBV5-4 and TRBJ2-5, with 8 bases fitting TRBD2. V was pared by 6 bases and J by 3 bases, with 10 bases of the junction left unmatched. This CDR3 region has 15 residues. From germline, CDR1 is SGHNT and CDR2 YYREEE (reference sequence). CDR3 sequence (DNA): TGTGCCAGCACCAGAAGCGGGGGTTATGAAGAGACCCAGTACTTC. It encodes CASTRSGGYEETQYF.

V and J are TRBV9 and TRBJ1-1; D gene uncertain. The CDR3 length is 14 residues. The V and J ends lost 0 bases and 0 bases respectively, with 6 bases between them. The germline V gene has CDR1 SGDLS and CDR2 YYNGEE. The CDR3 loop is CASSVGRMNTEAFF. The CDR3 DNA reads as TGTGCCAGCAGCGTAGGCCGGATGAACACTGAAGCTTTCTTT.

This clone occurred a few times. The chain combines TRBV6-6 with TRBJ1-5, with 8 bases aligning to TRBD1. V dropped 0 bases and J dropped 7; count of bases not matched to a gene: 5. Germline-derived CDR1 and CDR2 are MNHNY and SVGAGI (reference sequence). The CDR3 sequence is 15 residues long. The CDR3: CASSYSQGAGQPQHF. In nucleotides, the CDR3 is TGTGCCAGCAGTTACTCCCAGGGGGCGGGGCAGCCCCAGCATTTT.

This chain links TRBV3-1 (or the pseudogene TRBV3-2) with TRBJ2-3, with 8 bases that match TRBD2. Germline CDR1 and CDR2: LGHDT and YNNKEL (reference sequence). Losses at the gene ends were 0 bases for V and 3 bases for J; bases not matched to a gene: 8. The CDR3 covers 17 residues. The CDR3 DNA is TGTGCCAGCAGCCAAGACATTAGCGGGGTAGCGACAGATACGCAGTATTTT. It is translated as CASSQDISGVATDTQYF.

This rearrangement joins TRBV6-5 to TRBJ1-4; D gene ambiguous. The J call could be wrong; TRBJ2-2 is a better fit for the DNA end. The CDR3 runs to 14 residues. The germline V gene encodes CDR1 MNHEY and CDR2 SVGAGI. DNA of the CDR3: TGTGCCAGCAGTTCGCCCCGGACCCAGTGGGAGCTGTTTTTT. Translation: CASSSPRTQWELFF.

The chain employs TRBV7-9 and TRBJ1-5, with D possibly TRBD1 on 6 matching bases. The V end was cut by 4 bases, the J end by 3 bases, with 7 bases between. The germline V gene has CDR1 SEHNR and CDR2 FQNEAQ (reference sequence). CDR3 length: 13 amino acids. Written as DNA, the CDR3 is TGTGCCAGCAGCTGGACAGTCAATCAGCCCCAGCATTTT. It translates to CASSWTVNQPQHF. Complete variable domain (other parts from reference TRBV7-9 and TRBJ1-5): DTGVSQNPRHKITKRGQNVTFRCDPISEHNRLYWYRQTLGQGPEFLTYFQNEAQLEKSRLLSDRFSAERPKGSFSTLEIQRTEQGDSAMYLCASSWTVNQPQHFGDGTRLSIL.

This chain uses TRBV12-3 or TRBV12-4 with TRBJ2-3, with a tentative D call TRBD2 (5 bases). Trimming removed 8 bases at V and 7 bases at J, with 13 bases between. The CDR3 is 12 residues long. CDR3 sequence: CASLFEGNTQYF. CDR3 sequence (DNA): TGTGCCAGCCTTTTTGAGGGAAATACGCAGTATTTT.

This sequence joins TRBV7-2 and TRBJ2-1; D might be TRBD1 (5 bases). Trimming took off 8 bases at V and 7 bases at J, with 15 bases between the two ends. Germline values: CDR1 SGHTA, CDR2 FQGNSA. This CDR3 comprises 13 residues. CDR3 coding DNA: TGTGCCAGCGGTAGTTATAAGGGGAATGAGCAGTTCTTC. As protein: CASGSYKGNEQFF.

The genes are TRBV21-1 and TRBJ2-2. TRBV21-1 is tagged as a pseudogene. The CDR3 sequence is 15 residues long. The DNA for the CDR3 is TGTGCCAGCAGTAGGGACCCGGAGAACACCGGGGAGCTGTTTTTT. Translating it yields CASSRDPENTGELFF.

The chain couples TRBV27 to TRBJ1-2, with TRBD1 identical over 7 bases. Germline CDR1 MNHEY, CDR2 SMNVEV (reference sequence). Trimming removed 6 bases from V and 3 bases from J; junction bases left unmatched: 4. This CDR3 is built from 13 residues. The CDR3 DNA reads TGTGCCAGCAGCCTTACAGGGGACTATGGCTACACCTTC. Protein sequence: CASSLTGDYGYTF.

The chain has TRBV2 and TRBJ1-4; TRBD1 might be the D (5 bases). The germline gives CDR1 SNHLY, CDR2 FYNNEI. CDR3 length equals 14 residues. The V gene lost 4 bases and the J gene lost 7 bases, with 13 bases spanning the gap. In nucleotides, the CDR3 is TGTGCCAGCAGTGGGGGGACTTTGGTTGAAAAACTGTTTTTT. Translating gives CASSGGTLVEKLFF.

This clone was observed once. The CDR3 here is CASSLGKKETQYF. The CDR3 bases are TGTGCCAGCAGCTTAGGGAAAAAAGAGACCCAGTACTTC. This chain uses TRBV7-2 with TRBJ2-5; D unresolved. The CDR3 is 13 amino acids. The germline V gene encodes CDR1 SGHTA and CDR2 FQGNSA. Trimming removed 1 base from V and 3 bases from J, with 6 bases in between.

This clone was observed once. The rearrangement uses TRBV7-9 and TRBJ2-3; 15 bases match TRBD2. The CDR3 has 17 amino acids. Germline CDR1 and CDR2: SEHNR and FQNEAQ (reference sequence). Trimming at V came to 8 bases and at J to 2 bases, leaving 8 bases not matched to a gene. The CDR3: CASGGLAGGLVTDTQYF. In nucleotides, the CDR3 is TGTGCCAGCGGCGGACTAGCGGGGGGGCTGGTCACAGATACGCAGTATTTT.

The V and J genes are TRBV13 and TRBJ2-1, with a weak D call TRBD2 (5 bases). Germline values: CDR1 PRHDT, CDR2 FYEKMQ (reference sequence). Trimming cost V 5 bases and J 0 bases, with 11 bases left between them. The CDR3 length is 15 residues. CDR3 DNA sequence: TGTGCCAGCAGCGCCGGAGGCGGCTCCTACAATGAGCAGTTCTTC. The encoded protein is CASSAGGGSYNEQFF.

This chain connects TRBV7-9 to TRBJ2-3; possible D gene TRBD2, 5 bases. Germline V gene lookup returns CDR1 SEHNR and CDR2 FQNEAQ (reference sequence). V dropped 5 bases and J dropped 0 bases, with 12 bases sitting between them. The CDR3 loop spans 15 amino acids. CDR3 bases: TGTGCCAGCAGCCAATGGACTGGGAGCACAGATACGCAGTATTTT. This sequence encodes CASSQWTGSTDTQYF. The full variable domain, its missing parts supplied by reference TRBV7-9 and TRBJ2-3, is DTGVSQNPRHKITKRGQNVTFRCDPISEHNRLYWYRQTLGQGPEFLTYFQNEAQLEKSRLLSDRFSAERPKGSFSTLEIQRTEQGDSAMYLCASSQWTGSTDTQYFGPGTRLTVL.

The genes are TRBV10-1 and TRBJ2-3; tentatively, D is TRBD1 or TRBD2 (6 bases each). The V end lost 8 bases, the J end lost 4 bases, and 13 bases lay between the germline ends. Germline CDR1 WNHNN, CDR2 SYGVQD (reference sequence). This CDR3 spans 13 amino acids. DNA for the CDR3: TGCGCCAGCTCTGGGGGGCCCGCAGATACGCAGTATTTT. This sequence encodes CASSGGPADTQYF.

This clone is a singleton in its sample. The V and J genes are TRBV6-5 and TRBJ2-6, with D possibly being TRBD2 (5 bases). Germline CDR1 and CDR2: MNHEY and SVGAGI. The CDR3 runs 15 residues. V lost 5 bases and J lost 0, with 8 bases in between. The CDR3 DNA follows: TGTGCCAGCAGTACTCGGGGCTCTGGGGCCAACGTCCTGACTTTC. It yields the protein CASSTRGSGANVLTF.

V usage is TRBV7-6 and J usage is TRBJ1-5, with D tentatively TRBD1 (6 bases). V dropped 5 bases and J dropped 3 bases, with 11 bases sitting between them. Germline V gene data show CDR1 as SGHVS and CDR2 as FNYEAQ. The CDR3 covers 14 residues. For the CDR3, the DNA is TGTGCCAGCAGCGAGGGGACATACAATCAGCCCCAGCATTTT. Amino acid sequence: CASSEGTYNQPQHF.

The chain is built from TRBV28 and TRBJ2-5; maybe TRBD2 (5 bases). Germline V gene lookup returns CDR1 MDHEN and CDR2 SYDVKM. There are 13 residues in the CDR3. The V gene lost 7 bases and the J gene lost 3 bases, with 12 bases spanning the gap. CDR3 sequence reads: CASTLAGEETQYF. The CDR3 bases are TGTGCCAGCACCCTCGCGGGTGAAGAGACCCAGTACTTC.

This chain uses TRBV4-3 with TRBJ2-2; a possible D gene is TRBD2 (6 bases). V was shortened by 0 bases and J by 2 bases, with 10 bases between the two germline ends. From germline, CDR1 is LGHNA and CDR2 YSLEER. The CDR3 length is 16 residues. CDR3 sequence: CASSQEGLQNTGELFF. CDR3 sequence (DNA): TGCGCCAGCAGCCAAGAAGGACTACAAAACACCGGGGAGCTGTTTTTT.

The rearrangement links TRBV19 to TRBJ1-6; 7 nucleotides agree with TRBD1. Germline assignment: CDR1 LNHDA and CDR2 SQIVND (reference sequence). V was clipped by 7 bases and J by 5 bases; unmatched bases: 5. CDR3 length: 14 residues. CDR3 coding DNA: TGTGCCAGTACCGCACAGGGGAATAATTCACCCCTCCACTTT. Translation: CASTAQGNNSPLHF.